This T cell receptor beta chain was found in a study of T cell responses to AZD1222 COVID-19 vaccine. Study overall: Pooled in the analysis were second doses at about 4 or about 12 weeks.

This clone was picked up a small number of times. The antigen remains undetermined. The study's findings and limits: CD4 TCRs associated with vaccination spanned spike, dominating at 160-218 and 743-854. Seropositivity was recorded at baseline in only 6 or 7 AZD1222 recipients. There were mostly white British donors and more females than males, and clonal diversity was possibly underestimated.

The germline V gene encodes CDR1 KGHSH and CDR2 LQKENI. Deletions cut 3 bases from V and 6 bases from J, with 14 bases between. This CDR3 comprises 15 residues. Some clones are missing from TCRdb's copy, which holds only in-frame ones; the method was immunoSEQ multiplex PCR. In the table there are about 150,000 clones, 93% of which are singletons. J is TRBJ1-4 and V is TRBV18; a possible D gene is TRBD1 (5 bases). Source: peripheral blood, taken on day 0 of AZD1222 vaccination. The receptor was isolated from an adult in good health. CDR3 region: CASSPWAGRDEKLFF. DNA for the CDR3: TGTGCCAGCTCACCCTGGGCAGGGAGAGATGAAAAACTGTTTTTT.